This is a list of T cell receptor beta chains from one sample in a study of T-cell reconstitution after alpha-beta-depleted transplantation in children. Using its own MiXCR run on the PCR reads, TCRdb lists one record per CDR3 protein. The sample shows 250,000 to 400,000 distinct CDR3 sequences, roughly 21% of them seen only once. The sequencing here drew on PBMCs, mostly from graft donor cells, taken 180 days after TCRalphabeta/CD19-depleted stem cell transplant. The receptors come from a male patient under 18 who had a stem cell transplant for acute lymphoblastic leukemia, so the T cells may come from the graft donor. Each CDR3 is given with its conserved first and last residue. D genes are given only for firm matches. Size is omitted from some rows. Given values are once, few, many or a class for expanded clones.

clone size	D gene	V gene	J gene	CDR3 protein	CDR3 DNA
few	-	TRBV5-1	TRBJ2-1	CASSLTSMNSNEQFF	TGCGCCAGCAGCTTGACTAGTATGAATTCCAATGAGCAGTTCTTC
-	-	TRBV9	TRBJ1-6	CASSVDVLGSPLHF	TGTGCCAGCAGCGTAGACGTCCTCGGTTCACCCCTCCACTTT
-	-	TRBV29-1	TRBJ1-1	CSGGHLNTEAFF	TGCAGCGGAGGACACCTGAACACTGAAGCTTTCTTT
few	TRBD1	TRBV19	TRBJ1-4	CASSRGTGNEKLFF	TGTGCCAGTAGTCGGGGGACAGGGAATGAAAAACTGTTTTTT
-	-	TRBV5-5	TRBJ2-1	CASSWPRVELAPNEQFF	TGTGCCAGCAGCTGGCCAAGAGTGGAGCTAGCCCCCAATGAGCAGTTCTTC
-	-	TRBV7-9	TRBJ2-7	CATASSAVTYEQYF	TGTGCCACTGCCTCCTCGGCGGTGACCTACGAGCAGTACTTC
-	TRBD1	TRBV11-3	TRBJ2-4	CASSPQGPGQGADIQYF	TGTGCCAGCAGCCCCCAGGGGCCGGGACAGGGGGCCGACATTCAGTACTTC
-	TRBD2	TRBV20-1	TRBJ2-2	CSARSSREWTGELFF	TGCAGTGCTAGAAGTTCGCGGGAGTGGACCGGGGAGCTGTTTTTT
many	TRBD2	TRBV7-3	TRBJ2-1	CASSLQRESINEQFF	TGTGCCAGCAGCTTACAGCGGGAGTCCATCAATGAGCAGTTCTTC
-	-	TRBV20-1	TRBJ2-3	CSGGSGGLYTDTQYF	TGCAGTGGGGGGAGTGGGGGACTCTACACAGATACGCAGTATTTT
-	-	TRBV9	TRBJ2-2	CASSGRDTNTGELFF	TGTGCCAGCAGTGGCCGGGACACCAACACCGGGGAGCTGTTTTTT
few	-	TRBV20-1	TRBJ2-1	CSARVPGSSYNEQFF	TGCAGTGCTAGAGTCCCGGGCTCCTCCTACAATGAGCAGTTCTTC
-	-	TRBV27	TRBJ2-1	CASSLPRGSYNEQFF	TGTGCCAGCAGTTTACCAAGAGGCTCCTACAATGAGCAGTTCTTC
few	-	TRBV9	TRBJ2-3	CASSAFVGDGDTQYF	TGTGCCAGCAGCGCCTTTGTAGGGGATGGGGATACGCAGTATTTT
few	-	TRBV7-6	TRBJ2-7	CASSLSAASEQYF	TGTGCCAGCAGCCTCTCTGCGGCTAGCGAGCAGTACTTC
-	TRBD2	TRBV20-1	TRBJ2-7	CSARYPHSGRGYEQYF	TGCAGTGCAAGATACCCTCATAGCGGGAGGGGGTACGAGCAGTACTTC
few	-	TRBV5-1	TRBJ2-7	CASSLDGSPAEQYF	TGCGCCAGCAGCTTGGACGGGAGTCCGGCCGAGCAGTACTTC
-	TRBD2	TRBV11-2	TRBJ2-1	CASSLVGGLVGNEQFF	TGTGCCAGCAGCTTAGTTGGGGGACTAGTGGGGAATGAGCAGTTCTTC
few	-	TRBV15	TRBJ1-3	CATSRAAYSGNTIYF	TGTGCCACCAGCAGAGCAGCCTACTCTGGAAACACCATATATTTT
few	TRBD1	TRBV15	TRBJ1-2	CATSPDRAYGYTF	TGTGCCACCAGTCCCGACAGGGCCTATGGCTACACCTTC